The entry that follows covers one T cell receptor beta chain sequence. Its antigen is unidentified. J was trimmed by 2 bases and V by 6 bases; bases with no gene match: 6. CDR1 is ENHRY, CDR2 SYGVKD, per germline. The CDR3 has 14 amino acids. The PCR used 60 Vbeta and 13 Jbeta primers. The assay was immunoSEQ multiplex PCR, and TCRdb's table has in-frame clones only and misses some. The sample includes some 250,000 clones, around 76% of them seen just once. This sample was included in a study of cytomegalovirus exposure and HLA in healthy donors. Study findings and constraints: The study designated 164 TCR beta chains cytomegalovirus-associated.

V and J are TRBV10-3 and TRBJ2-7; 8 nucleotides line up with TRBD1. The TCR originated in a woman aged 35 to 49 in good health and CMV-seropositive. Sequencing was carried out using PBMCs. CDR3 coding DNA: TGTGCCATCAGCCCGGGACAGGACCCCTACGAGCAGTACTTC. It encodes CAISPGQDPYEQYF.